These 25 T cell receptor beta chains share one sample of origin, sequenced in a study of blood T cell repertoires in COVID-19. Profiling relied on immunoSEQ multiplex PCR, and the TCRdb table lists in-frame clones only, not all of them. The table has around 140,000 clones, more than 75% seen once. Input material: peripheral blood. The receptors were sampled from a human donor in a cohort sampled during active COVID-19.

The chain links TRBV6-1 to TRBJ2-7, with 9 bases aligning to TRBD1. Germline trimming cut 2 bases from V and 6 bases from J; bases unmatched to any gene: 5. CDR1 and CDR2 from the germline V gene are MNHNS and SASEGT. This CDR3 contains 14 residues. CDR3 in DNA: TGTGCCAGCAGTGAAACACAGGGGGCTGGCGAGCAGTACGTC. Its translation: CASSETQGAGEQYV.

The chain uses TRBV19 and TRBJ2-1, with a possible D match to TRBD2 (5 bases). The CDR3 is made up of 15 amino acids. CDR1 and CDR2 from the germline V gene are LNHDA and SQIVND (reference sequence). Trimming took 0 bases from V and 3 from J, leaving 9 bases between them. The CDR3: CASSIDGLIYNEQFF. The CDR3, as DNA: TGTGCCAGTAGTATAGACGGACTGATCTACAATGAGCAGTTCTTC.

The J gene is TRBJ2-1, the V gene TRBV20-1; D gene unclear. The CDR3 runs 10 residues. V was clipped by 1 base and J by 12 bases, with 7 bases between them. Looked up from germline, CDR1 is DFQATT and CDR2 is SNEGSKA (reference sequence). Here the CDR3 DNA reads TGCAGTGCTAGAGTCCAGCGGCAGTTCTTC. Protein product: CSARVQRQFF.

The chain has TRBV5-1 and TRBJ2-1, with 10 nucleotides matching TRBD1. The length of the CDR3 is 14 residues. CDR1 and CDR2 from the germline V gene are SGHRS and YFSETQ. V shed 4 bases, J shed 8 bases, and the junction held 6 bases outside the gene matches. The CDR3 bases are TGCGCCAGCAGCCCGGGACAGGGGTCCCATGAGCAGTTCTTC. It translates to CASSPGQGSHEQFF.

This clone was counted only a few times. The genes are TRBV10-3 and TRBJ2-7, with 8 positions matching TRBD1. This CDR3 is 16 amino acids long. Germline CDR1 ENHRY, CDR2 SYGVKD. Trimming cost V 10 bases and J 5 bases; bases outside gene matches: 19. CDR3 DNA sequence: TGTGCCACCCAGGACAGGGATTCCCCATTGCGGAACGAGCAGTACTTC. Amino acids: CATQDRDSPLRNEQYF.

The sample holds one count of this clone. This chain joins TRBV29-1 and TRBJ1-4; D is perhaps TRBD1 (6 bases). The CDR3 has 15 amino acids. Germline V gene data show CDR1 as SQVTM and CDR2 as ANQGSEA. V dropped 6 bases and J dropped 3 bases, with 17 bases sitting between them. The CDR3 loop reads CSVFGGAGANEKLFF. In DNA, the CDR3 is TGCAGCGTCTTTGGGGGGGCCGGGGCTAATGAAAAACTGTTTTTT.

In regard to this clone: An end of the junction does not agree with germline; a read error may underlie this. The chain is built from TRBV29-1 and TRBJ1-1, with D unresolved. Germline CDR1 reads SQVTM; CDR2 reads ANQGSEA. This CDR3 has 11 amino acids. This CDR3 is CSVVEAYAAIF. The CDR3 region has the DNA TGCAGCGTTGTCGAGGCGTATGCCGCAATTTTT.

In this sample, this clone turned up many times. V and J are TRBV19 and TRBJ1-2, with D possibly matching TRBD1 (6 bases). The ends were cut back, 8 bases at V and 7 bases at J, with 11 bases in the middle. This CDR3 comprises 11 residues. Germline V CDR1 and CDR2: LNHDA, SQIVND (reference sequence). CDR3 bases: TGTGCCAGTGCCCACAGGGTTGGCTACACCTTC. Encoded protein: CASAHRVGYTF.

V and J are TRBV3-1 (or the pseudogene TRBV3-2) and TRBJ1-1, with a tentative D call TRBD1 (5 bases). V was shortened by 5 bases and J by 11 bases, with 18 bases between the two germline ends. Germline assignment: CDR1 LGHDT and CDR2 YNNKEL (reference sequence). The CDR3 contains 13 residues. This chain's CDR3 is CASSLREQVRAFF. DNA of the CDR3: TGTGCCAGCAGCTTGAGAGAACAGGTTCGGGCTTTCTTT.

The chain combines TRBV3-1 (or the pseudogene TRBV3-2) with TRBJ1-2; the match to TRBD1 covers 10 bases. The CDR3 length is 14 residues. Looked up from germline, CDR1 is LGHDT and CDR2 is YNNKEL (reference sequence). V lost 4 bases, J lost 4 bases, and 3 bases stayed unmatched. CDR3 sequence reads: CASSPGTGVYGYTF. CDR3 DNA sequence: TGTGCCAGCAGCCCCGGGACAGGGGTCTATGGCTACACCTTC.

The rearrangement uses TRBV6-5 and TRBJ2-3; 7 bases fit TRBD1. The length of the CDR3 is 15 residues. The trim removed 5 bases at V and 2 bases at J, leaving 7 bases unmatched. The germline V gene has CDR1 MNHEY and CDR2 SVGAGI. The CDR3 coding sequence is TGTGCCAGCAGTAGGACAGGACAATACACAGATACGCAGTATTTT. It is translated as CASSRTGQYTDTQYF.

The chain is built from TRBV6-1 and TRBJ2-6, with TRBD2 matching 9 bases. The CDR3 extends over 18 amino acids. The V and J ends lost 4 bases and 1 base, in that order; junction bases with no gene match: 8. Germline V gives CDR1 MNHNS, CDR2 SASEGT. CDR3: CASSVGGRAFSGANVLTF. The CDR3 DNA reads TGTGCCAGCAGTGTGGGCGGGAGGGCCTTTTCTGGGGCCAACGTCCTGACTTTC.

V is TRBV5-6 and J is TRBJ2-7, with 8 bases fitting TRBD2. The CDR3 totals 18 residues. Trimming removed 1 base from V and 5 bases from J; junction bases left unmatched: 17. Germline CDR1 reads SGHDT; CDR2 reads YYEEEE. The CDR3 region is CASSLRATSGPTRHEQYF. CDR3 DNA sequence: TGTGCCAGCAGCTTGAGGGCAACTAGCGGACCAACTCGCCACGAGCAGTACTTC.

The gene calls are TRBV18 and TRBJ1-6, with 7 bases identical to TRBD1. V lost 4 bases to trimming and J lost 4 bases; unmatched junction nucleotides: 4. Germline loops: CDR1 KGHSH, CDR2 LQKENI. The CDR3 has 15 residues. This CDR3 is CASSLGGQYNSPLHF. The CDR3 nucleotides read TGTGCCAGCTCACTGGGGGGACAGTATAATTCACCCCTCCACTTT.

This sequence joins TRBV6-1 and TRBJ1-2; 8 bases align to TRBD1. CDR1 is MNHNS, CDR2 SASEGT, per germline. The CDR3 runs to 13 residues. The V gene end was trimmed by 3 bases and the J gene end by 7 bases; junction bases not matched to a gene: 4. In DNA, the CDR3 is TGTGCCAGCAGTGACCGGGACAGGAGTGGCTACACCTTC. Translated, it gives CASSDRDRSGYTF.

This chain connects TRBV2 to TRBJ1-1; D remains ambiguous. The CDR3 spans 13 residues. V lost 1 base and J lost 4, with 7 bases in between. Germline CDR1 is SNHLY and CDR2 is FYNNEI. CDR3 sequence (DNA): TGTGCCAGCAGTGAAGGTGCGGGCACTGAAGCTTTCTTT. Protein product: CASSEGAGTEAFF.

V is TRBV7-9 and J is TRBJ1-1; a weak D match, TRBD1 (6 bases). The germline V gene has CDR1 SEHNR and CDR2 FQNEAQ (reference sequence). The CDR3 sequence is 13 residues long. V was trimmed by 10 bases and J by 1 base, leaving 13 bases between them. The CDR3 nucleotides are TGTGCCACCACCGGGACAAGGAACACTGAAGCTTTCTTT. Translation gives CATTGTRNTEAFF.

This clone was seen just once. The V call is TRBV2, the J call TRBJ1-1, with TRBD1 identical over 7 bases. Trimming took 3 bases from V and 4 from J; bases not matched to a gene: 11. Germline V gives CDR1 SNHLY, CDR2 FYNNEI. The CDR3 spans 16 residues. The CDR3 DNA is TGTGCCAGCAGTGATCCCTCAAGCCGACAGGGCACTGAAGCTTTCTTT. Protein product: CASSDPSSRQGTEAFF.

The V and J genes are TRBV4-1 and TRBJ1-6; maybe TRBD1 (5 bases). Deletions cut 4 bases from V and 6 bases from J, with 13 bases between. CDR1 MGHRA and CDR2 YSYEKL come from the germline V gene. This CDR3 region has 15 residues. The CDR3, as DNA: TGCGCCAGCAGCCCTCGTGGGGGGATTAATTCACCCCTCCACTTT. Translated: CASSPRGGINSPLHF.

The rearrangement joins TRBV19 to TRBJ1-5; D uncertain. The germline CDR1 and CDR2 sequences are LNHDA and SQIVND (reference sequence). The CDR3 extends over 13 amino acids. The germline V and J ends were trimmed by 5 bases and 2 bases, with 7 bases remaining between them. CDR3 region: CASSYQGNQPQHF. Here the CDR3 DNA reads TGTGCCAGTAGTTATCAGGGCAATCAGCCCCAGCATTTT.

This chain connects TRBV4-2 to TRBJ2-2, with TRBD2 as a possible D gene (7 bases). Trimming took 0 bases from V and 0 from J, leaving 11 bases between them. Germline V CDR1 and CDR2: LGHNA, YNFKEQ. CDR3 length: 17 residues. CDR3 in amino acids: CASSQERGGANTGELFF. DNA for the CDR3: TGTGCCAGCAGCCAAGAGAGGGGGGGTGCGAACACCGGGGAGCTGTTTTTT.

The V call is TRBV9, the J call TRBJ2-1; tentatively, D is TRBD2 (6 bases). The CDR3 covers 13 residues. Germline V gene sequence: CDR1 SGDLS, CDR2 YYNGEE. V was pared by 3 bases and J by 7 bases, with 11 bases between. CDR3 DNA: TGTGCCAGCAGCGCGACTAGTCGGAATGAGCAGTTCTTC. Its protein product is CASSATSRNEQFF.

This chain connects TRBV7-9 to TRBJ1-1; D is possibly TRBD1 (6 bases). Trimming left V 3 bases short and J 0 bases short, with 8 bases between. CDR1 is SEHNR and CDR2 is FQNEAQ in the germline V gene (reference sequence). The CDR3 sequence is 14 residues long. CDR3 region: CASSFDRLNTEAFF. DNA of the CDR3: TGTGCCAGCAGCTTCGACAGGTTGAACACTGAAGCTTTCTTT.

The chain employs TRBV9 and TRBJ2-5, with 7 bases lining up with TRBD2. Germline CDR1 is SGDLS and CDR2 is YYNGEE. V was clipped by 0 bases and J by 5 bases; unmatched bases: 7. The CDR3 is 15 amino acids. The CDR3 reads CASSVVGRRGETQYF. In nucleotides, the CDR3 is TGTGCCAGCAGCGTAGTAGGCAGGCGGGGGGAGACCCAGTACTTC.

V usage is TRBV19 and J usage is TRBJ2-7; tentatively, D is TRBD2 (6 bases). There are 12 residues in the CDR3. Trimming cost V 3 bases and J 6 bases, with 9 bases left between them. Germline V gene data show CDR1 as LNHDA and CDR2 as SQIVND (reference sequence). The CDR3 coding sequence is TGTGCCAGTAGTATTAAGGGAGGCGAGCAGTACTTC. It specifies CASSIKGGEQYF. Full variable domain (missing parts from reference TRBV19 and TRBJ2-7): DGGITQSPKYLFRKEGQNVTLSCEQNLNHDAMYWYRQDPGQGLRLIYYSQIVNDFQKGDIAEGYSVSREKKESFPLTVTSAQKNPTAFYLCASSIKGGEQYFGPGTRLTVT.